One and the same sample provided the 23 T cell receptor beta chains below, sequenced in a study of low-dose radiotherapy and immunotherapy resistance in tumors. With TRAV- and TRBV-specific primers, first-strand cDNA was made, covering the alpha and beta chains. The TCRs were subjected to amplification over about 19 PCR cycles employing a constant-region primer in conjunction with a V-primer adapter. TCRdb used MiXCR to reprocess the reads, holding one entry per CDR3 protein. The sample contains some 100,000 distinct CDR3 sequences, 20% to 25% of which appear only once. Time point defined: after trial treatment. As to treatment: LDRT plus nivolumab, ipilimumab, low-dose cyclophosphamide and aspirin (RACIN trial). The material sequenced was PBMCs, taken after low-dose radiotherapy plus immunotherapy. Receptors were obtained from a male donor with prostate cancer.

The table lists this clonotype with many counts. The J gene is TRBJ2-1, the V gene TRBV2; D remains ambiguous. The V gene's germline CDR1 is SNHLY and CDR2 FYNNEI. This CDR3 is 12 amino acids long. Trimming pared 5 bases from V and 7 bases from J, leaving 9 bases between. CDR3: CASSPGSNEQFF. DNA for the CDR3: TGTGCCAGCAGTCCCGGGTCTAATGAGCAGTTCTTC. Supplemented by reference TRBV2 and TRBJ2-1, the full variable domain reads EPEVTQTPSHQVTQMGQEVILRCVPISNHLYFYWYRQILGQKVEFLVSFYNNEISEKSEIFDDQFSVERPDGSNFTLKIRSTKLEDSAMYFCASSPGSNEQFFGPGTRLTVL.

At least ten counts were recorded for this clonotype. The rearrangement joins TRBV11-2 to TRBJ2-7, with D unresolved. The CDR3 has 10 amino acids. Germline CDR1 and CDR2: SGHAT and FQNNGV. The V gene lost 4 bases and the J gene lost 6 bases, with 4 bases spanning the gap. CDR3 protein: CASSSREQYF. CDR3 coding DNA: TGTGCCAGCAGCTCACGCGAGCAGTACTTC.

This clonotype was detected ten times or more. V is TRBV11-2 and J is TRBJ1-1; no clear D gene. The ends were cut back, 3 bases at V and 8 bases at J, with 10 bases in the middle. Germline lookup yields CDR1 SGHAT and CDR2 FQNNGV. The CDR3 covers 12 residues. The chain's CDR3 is CASSFNGGEAFF. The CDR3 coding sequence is TGTGCCAGCAGCTTTAACGGTGGGGAAGCTTTCTTT.

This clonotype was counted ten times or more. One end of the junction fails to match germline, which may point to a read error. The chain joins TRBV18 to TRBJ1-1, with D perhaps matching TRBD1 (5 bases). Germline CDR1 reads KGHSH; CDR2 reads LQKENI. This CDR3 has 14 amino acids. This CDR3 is CASSPPGRNTEAFF. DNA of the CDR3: TGTGCCAGCTCGCCACCGGGACGTAACACTGAAGCTTTCTTT.

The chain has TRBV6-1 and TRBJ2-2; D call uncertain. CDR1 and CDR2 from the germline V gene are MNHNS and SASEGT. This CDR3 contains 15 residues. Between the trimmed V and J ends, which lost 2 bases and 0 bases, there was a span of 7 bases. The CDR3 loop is CASSESTANTGELFF. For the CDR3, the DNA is TGTGCCAGCAGTGAATCCACCGCGAACACCGGGGAGCTGTTTTTT.

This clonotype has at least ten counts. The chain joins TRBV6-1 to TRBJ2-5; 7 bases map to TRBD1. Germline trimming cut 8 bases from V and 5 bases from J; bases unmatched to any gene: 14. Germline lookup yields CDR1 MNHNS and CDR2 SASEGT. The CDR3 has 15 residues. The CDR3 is CASSSLGQAGETQYF. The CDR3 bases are TGTGCCAGCTCCTCTCTTGGACAGGCTGGGGAGACCCAGTACTTC.

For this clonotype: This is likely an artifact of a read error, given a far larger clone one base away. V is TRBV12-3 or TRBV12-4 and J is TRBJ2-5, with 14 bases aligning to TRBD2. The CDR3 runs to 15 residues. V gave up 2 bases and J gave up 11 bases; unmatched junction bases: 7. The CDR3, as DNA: TGTGCCAGCAGTTTAAATGGACTAGCGGGGGGCCAGCAGTACTTC. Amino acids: CASSLNGLAGGQQYF.

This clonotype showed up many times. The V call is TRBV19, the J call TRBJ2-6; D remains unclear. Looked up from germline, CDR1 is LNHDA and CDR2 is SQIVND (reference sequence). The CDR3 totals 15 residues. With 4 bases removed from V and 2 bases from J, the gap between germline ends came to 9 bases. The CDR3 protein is CASSSRLPGANVLTF. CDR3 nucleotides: TGTGCCAGTAGTAGCAGGCTCCCTGGGGCCAACGTCCTGACTTTC.

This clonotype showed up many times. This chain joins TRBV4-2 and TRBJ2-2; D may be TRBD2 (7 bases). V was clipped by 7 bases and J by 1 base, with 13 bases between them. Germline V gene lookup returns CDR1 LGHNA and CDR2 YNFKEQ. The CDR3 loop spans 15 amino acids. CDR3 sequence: CASTPGGRNTGELFF. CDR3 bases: TGTGCCAGCACCCCGGGGGGCCGGAACACCGGGGAGCTGTTTTTT.

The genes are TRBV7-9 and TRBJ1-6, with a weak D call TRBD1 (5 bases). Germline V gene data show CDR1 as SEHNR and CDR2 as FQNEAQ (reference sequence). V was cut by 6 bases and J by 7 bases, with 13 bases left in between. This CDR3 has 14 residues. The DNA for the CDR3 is TGTGCCAGCAGAACGGGACTTGGGAATTCACCCCTCCACTTT. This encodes CASRTGLGNSPLHF.

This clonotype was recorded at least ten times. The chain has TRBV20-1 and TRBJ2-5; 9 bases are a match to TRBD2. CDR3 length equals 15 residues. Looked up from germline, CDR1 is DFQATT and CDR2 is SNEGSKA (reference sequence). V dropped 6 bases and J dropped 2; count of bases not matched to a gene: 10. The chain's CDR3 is CSARGPSGVQETQYF. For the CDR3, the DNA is TGCAGTGCCCGAGGGCCTAGCGGGGTGCAAGAGACCCAGTACTTC.

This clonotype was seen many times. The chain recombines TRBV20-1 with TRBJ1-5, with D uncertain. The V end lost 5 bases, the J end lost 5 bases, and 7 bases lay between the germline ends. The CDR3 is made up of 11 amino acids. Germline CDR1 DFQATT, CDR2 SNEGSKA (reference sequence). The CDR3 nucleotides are TGCAGTGCTCGGACTGATCAGCCCCAGCATTTT. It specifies CSARTDQPQHF.

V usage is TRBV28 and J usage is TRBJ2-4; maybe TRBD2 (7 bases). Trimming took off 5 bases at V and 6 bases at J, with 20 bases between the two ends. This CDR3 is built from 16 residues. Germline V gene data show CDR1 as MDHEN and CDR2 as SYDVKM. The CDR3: CASSPGGAGEGNIQYF. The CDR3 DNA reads TGTGCCAGCAGTCCGGGTGGAGCAGGGGAGGGAAACATTCAGTACTTC.

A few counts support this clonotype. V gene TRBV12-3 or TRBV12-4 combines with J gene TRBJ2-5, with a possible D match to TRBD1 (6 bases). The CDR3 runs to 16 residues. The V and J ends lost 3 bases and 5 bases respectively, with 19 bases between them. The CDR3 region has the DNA TGTGCCAGCAGTTTTTTTTTTGACAGGTTAAGGGAGACCCAGTACTTC. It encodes CASSFFFDRLRETQYF.

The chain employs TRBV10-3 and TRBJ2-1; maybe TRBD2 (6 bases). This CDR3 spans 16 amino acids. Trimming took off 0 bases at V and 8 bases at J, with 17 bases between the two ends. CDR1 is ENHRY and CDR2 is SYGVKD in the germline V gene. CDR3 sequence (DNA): TGTGCCATCAGTGAGTCTGGAGCGAGGGGCGGGGATGAGCAGTTCTTC. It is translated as CAISESGARGGDEQFF.

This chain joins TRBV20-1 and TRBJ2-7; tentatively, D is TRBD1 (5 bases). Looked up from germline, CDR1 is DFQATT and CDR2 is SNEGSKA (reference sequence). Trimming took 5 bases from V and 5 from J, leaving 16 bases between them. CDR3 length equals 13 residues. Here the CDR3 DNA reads TGCAGTGCTCCTTGGGGCCTAGGGGACGAGCAGTACTTC. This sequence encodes CSAPWGLGDEQYF.

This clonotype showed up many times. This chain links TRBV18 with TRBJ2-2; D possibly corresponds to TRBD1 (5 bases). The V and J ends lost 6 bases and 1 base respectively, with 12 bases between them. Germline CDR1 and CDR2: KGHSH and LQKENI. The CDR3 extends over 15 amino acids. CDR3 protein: CASSPSDRNTGELFF. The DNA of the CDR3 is TGTGCCAGCTCTCCTTCTGACAGGAACACCGGGGAGCTGTTTTTT.

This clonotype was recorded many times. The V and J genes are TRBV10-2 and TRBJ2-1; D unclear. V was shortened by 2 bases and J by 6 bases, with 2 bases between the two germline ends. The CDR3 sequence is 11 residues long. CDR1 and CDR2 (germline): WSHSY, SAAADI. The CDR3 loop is CASSEGNEQFF. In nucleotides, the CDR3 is TGCGCCAGCAGTGAGGGCAATGAGCAGTTCTTC.

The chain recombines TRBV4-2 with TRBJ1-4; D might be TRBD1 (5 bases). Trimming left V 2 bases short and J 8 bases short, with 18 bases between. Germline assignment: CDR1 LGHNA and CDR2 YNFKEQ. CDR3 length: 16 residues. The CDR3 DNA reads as TGTGCCAGCAGCCAAACCCAGGGTCCGTCTGACGAAAAACTGTTTTTT. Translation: CASSQTQGPSDEKLFF.

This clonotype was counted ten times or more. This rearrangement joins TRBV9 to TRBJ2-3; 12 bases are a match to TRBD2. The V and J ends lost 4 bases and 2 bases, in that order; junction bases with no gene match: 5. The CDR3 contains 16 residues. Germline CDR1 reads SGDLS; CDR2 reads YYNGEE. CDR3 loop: CASSPGLAGFTDTQYF. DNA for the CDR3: TGTGCCAGCAGCCCCGGACTAGCGGGGTTCACAGATACGCAGTATTTT.

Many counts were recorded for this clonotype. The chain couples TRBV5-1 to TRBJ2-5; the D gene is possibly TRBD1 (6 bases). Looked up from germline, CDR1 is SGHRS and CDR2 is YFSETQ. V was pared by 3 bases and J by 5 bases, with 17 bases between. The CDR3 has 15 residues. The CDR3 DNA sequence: TGCGCCAGCAGCTCGTCGACAGGCGCTGAGGAGACCCAGTACTTC. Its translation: CASSSSTGAEETQYF.

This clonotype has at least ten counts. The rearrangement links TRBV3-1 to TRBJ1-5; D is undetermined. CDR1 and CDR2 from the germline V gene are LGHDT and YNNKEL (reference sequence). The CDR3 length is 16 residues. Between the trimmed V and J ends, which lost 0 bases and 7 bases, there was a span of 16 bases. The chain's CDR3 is CASSQDPTGRPQPQHF. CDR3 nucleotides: TGTGCCAGCAGCCAAGACCCGACGGGCAGGCCGCAGCCCCAGCATTTT.

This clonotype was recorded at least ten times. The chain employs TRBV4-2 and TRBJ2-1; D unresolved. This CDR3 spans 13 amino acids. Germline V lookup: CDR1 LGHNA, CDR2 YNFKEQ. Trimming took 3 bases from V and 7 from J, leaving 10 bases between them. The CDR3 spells CASSQARENEQFF. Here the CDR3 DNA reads TGTGCCAGCAGCCAGGCCCGAGAGAATGAGCAGTTCTTC.